This passage covers 31 T cell receptor beta chains from one sample sequenced in a study of metastatic and nonmetastatic thyroid tumors. TCRdb reprocessed the PCR reads via MiXCR. The data show 25,000 to 30,000 clones, around a quarter seen once. Treatment of any kind had been given to no patient before thyroid surgery. Sequences were obtained from blood. These TCRs come from a female donor with papillary thyroid cancer or a benign thyroid nodule (not recorded which). Some clones in this sample may be carry-over from other donors' samples.

Only a few counts were recorded for this clone. At one end the junction does not follow the germline gene, possibly because of a read error. The J gene is TRBJ2-1, the V gene TRBV12-3 or TRBV12-4; D possibly uses TRBD1 or TRBD2 (5 bases each). The CDR3 covers 12 residues. The CDR3 nucleotides are TGTGCCAGCAGTTCGTCTAGTGGGGGTTCGCTCTTC. Its protein is CASSSSSGGSLF.

This clone was seen ten or more times. The identical CDR3 is also encoded by other nucleotide sequences in the sample. The chain carries TRBV9 and TRBJ2-2; unclear D gene. This CDR3 has 15 residues. Germline V gives CDR1 SGDLS, CDR2 YYNGEE. The V end lost 2 bases, the J end lost 0 bases, and 8 bases lay between the germline ends. The chain's CDR3 is CASSVLGSNTGELFF. In nucleotides, the CDR3 is TGTGCCAGCAGCGTCCTCGGGTCGAACACCGGGGAGCTGTTTTTT.

By share, this clone counts as medium-sized (0.01 to 0.1%). The rearrangement links TRBV2 to TRBJ2-7; possible D gene TRBD1, 6 bases. The germline gives CDR1 SNHLY, CDR2 FYNNEI. The CDR3 totals 13 residues. V was cut by 8 bases and J by 1 base, with 12 bases left in between. For the CDR3, the DNA is TGTGCCAGCTCGGACAGCCTATCCTACGAGCAGTACTTC. Translation: CASSDSLSYEQYF.

The CDR3 loop reads CASSDTNSGNTIYF. In nucleotides, the CDR3 is TGTGCCAGCAGCGATACAAACTCTGGAAACACCATATATTTT. This chain links TRBV7-2 with TRBJ1-3; D is undetermined. The CDR3 consists of 14 residues. Germline V gene lookup returns CDR1 SGHTA and CDR2 FQGNSA. V shed 5 bases and J shed 0 bases, with 8 bases lying between them.

This clone has a handful of counts. The same CDR3 also results from other DNA sequences found in this sample. The genes are TRBV4-1 and TRBJ1-1; D remains unclear. Germline lookup yields CDR1 MGHRA and CDR2 YSYEKL. Between the trimmed V and J ends, which lost 4 bases and 0 bases, there was a span of 6 bases. The CDR3 runs to 13 residues. DNA of the CDR3: TGCGCCAGCAGCCTTGGACTGAACACTGAAGCTTTCTTT. Its translation: CASSLGLNTEAFF.

The rearrangement links TRBV6-2 or TRBV6-3 to TRBJ2-7; TRBD2 is a possible D gene (6 bases). The CDR3 contains 13 residues. Germline V CDR1 and CDR2: MNHEY, SVGEGT. V was trimmed by 10 bases and J by 2 bases, leaving 15 bases between them. The CDR3 bases are TGTGCCACCCAGGAGGGTGAAGCCTACGAGCAGTACTTC. Protein: CATQEGEAYEQYF.

There are a few counts of this clone. The chain links TRBV27 to TRBJ1-6, with TRBD1 identical over 7 bases. V shed 3 bases, J shed 8 bases, and the junction held 1 base outside the gene matches. The germline CDR1 and CDR2 sequences are MNHEY and SMNVEV (reference sequence). The CDR3 covers 13 residues. The CDR3 reads CASSFGTDSPLHF. CDR3 bases: TGTGCCAGCAGTTTCGGGACAGATTCACCCCTCCACTTT.

This clone was detected a few times. The CDR3 DNA sequence: TGCGCCAGCAGTCTACAGGGGAATCCGCGGGAGCAGTACTTC. Translated: CASSLQGNPREQYF. V is TRBV10-1 and J is TRBJ2-7, with 7 bases aligning to TRBD1. The germline V gene encodes CDR1 WNHNN and CDR2 SYGVQD (reference sequence). The V and J ends lost 5 bases and 7 bases, in that order; junction bases with no gene match: 11. The CDR3 is 14 residues long.

This clone was counted a few times. The chain joins TRBV6-1 to TRBJ2-7; D possibly corresponds to TRBD2 (6 bases). The germline CDR1 and CDR2 sequences are MNHNS and SASEGT. V lost 11 bases to trimming and J lost 0 bases, with 20 bases between them. This CDR3 has 15 residues. DNA of the CDR3: TGTGCCGGCAAAGAGGGCGACGGGAGCTCCTACGAGCAGTACTTC. This gives the protein CAGKEGDGSSYEQYF.

Ten or more counts support this clone. The rearrangement uses TRBV28 and TRBJ2-5; 10 nucleotides align to TRBD2. The CDR3 consists of 16 residues. CDR1 and CDR2 (germline): MDHEN, SYDVKM. The trim removed 6 bases at V and 5 bases at J, leaving 12 bases unmatched. The CDR3: CASRPVAGLARETQYF. CDR3 nucleotides: TGTGCCAGCAGACCCGTAGCGGGACTAGCGAGGGAGACCCAGTACTTC.

This clone was recorded a few times. At one end the junction does not follow the germline gene, possibly because of a read error. The rearrangement uses TRBV10-3 and TRBJ2-1; 11 bases are a match to TRBD1. CDR1 and CDR2 (germline): ENHRY, SYGVKD. The CDR3 runs 15 residues. CDR3 sequence reads: CVISVGQGAVNEQFF. DNA of the CDR3: TGTGTCATCAGTGTAGGACAGGGGGCGGTCAATGAGCAGTTCTTC.

This clone was detected a few times. Germline is not matched at one junction end, which may reflect a read error. This sequence joins TRBV12-3 or TRBV12-4 and TRBJ1-1; 7 bases map to TRBD1. There are 13 residues in the CDR3. The CDR3 DNA follows: TGTGCCAGTAGTTTCGGCAGGGGGATGGAATCTTTCTTT. Protein product: CASSFGRGMESFF.

The genes are TRBV11-1 and TRBJ2-1; 12 bases are shared with TRBD2. Trimming removed 3 bases from V and 0 bases from J; junction bases left unmatched: 0. Looked up from germline, CDR1 is SGHAT and CDR2 is FQDESV (reference sequence). CDR3 length: 16 residues. CDR3 sequence reads: CASSLTSGSSYNEQFF. The CDR3 region has the DNA TGTGCCAGCAGCTTGACTAGCGGGAGCTCCTACAATGAGCAGTTCTTC.

This chain uses TRBV7-3 with TRBJ2-1; tentative D call: TRBD2 (6 bases). This CDR3 is 15 amino acids long. V lost 3 bases and J 0 bases, leaving 9 bases between the germline ends. Germline CDR1 SGHTA, CDR2 FQGTGA. The CDR3 DNA reads TGTGCCAGCAGCTTTCACGGGAGCTCCTACAATGAGCAGTTCTTC. Its protein is CASSFHGSSYNEQFF.

This clone was counted once. CDR3 amino acids: CASSHQTGGFGYTF. Written as DNA, the CDR3 is TGTGCCAGCAGCCACCAGACAGGGGGCTTTGGCTACACCTTC. The chain has TRBV7-9 and TRBJ1-2; 10 bases map to TRBD1. Germline CDR1 reads SEHNR; CDR2 reads FQNEAQ (reference sequence). The CDR3 has 14 amino acids. J gave up 7 bases and V 5 bases, and 7 bases lay outside the gene matches.

This clone is classed as medium-sized (0.01 to 0.1%). CDR3 region: CASSPAGWSVNTEAFF. The CDR3 DNA reads as TGTGCCAGCAGTCCCGCAGGATGGAGCGTGAACACTGAAGCTTTCTTT. The chain joins TRBV28 to TRBJ1-1; D remains ambiguous. The length of the CDR3 is 16 residues. CDR1 is MDHEN and CDR2 is SYDVKM in the germline V gene. V was clipped by 5 bases and J by 0 bases, with 16 bases between them.

This clone was seen ten or more times. The CDR3 nucleotides are TGCAGTGCTCGGAGGGCCACAACCTACGAGCAGTACGTC. Protein: CSARRATTYEQYV. V usage is TRBV20-1 and J usage is TRBJ2-7, with D perhaps TRBD2 (6 bases). The CDR3 extends over 13 amino acids. From germline, CDR1 is DFQATT and CDR2 SNEGSKA (reference sequence). Trimming took 5 bases from V and 2 from J, leaving 13 bases between them.

V gene TRBV20-1 combines with J gene TRBJ2-1; TRBD2 matches 12 bases. Germline trimming cut 0 bases from V and 8 bases from J; bases unmatched to any gene: 8. The germline V gene has CDR1 DFQATT and CDR2 SNEGSKA (reference sequence). This CDR3 region has 16 residues. The CDR3 DNA follows: TGCAGTGCTAGAGATTCTAGCGGGAGGGCTTGGGATGAGCAGTTCTTC. Its protein is CSARDSSGRAWDEQFF.

By its share, this clone is medium-sized. The chain carries TRBV5-1 and TRBJ1-2, with TRBD1 as a possible D gene (5 bases). Trimming shortened V by 3 bases and J by 4 bases, and 10 bases separated the two germline ends. The germline V gene encodes CDR1 SGHRS and CDR2 YFSETQ. The CDR3 has 13 residues. CDR3 protein: CASSSDTGYGYTF. The CDR3 DNA reads TGCGCCAGCAGCTCGGACACGGGCTATGGCTACACCTTC. The full variable domain, completed using reference TRBV5-1 and TRBJ1-2, is KAGVTQTPRYLIKTRGQQVTLSCSPISGHRSVSWYQQTPGQGLQFLFEYFSETQRNKGNFPGRFSGRQFSNSRSEMNVSTLELGDSALYLCASSSDTGYGYTFGSGTRLTVV.

This chain connects TRBV28 to TRBJ1-6; D unresolved. CDR1 and CDR2 from the germline V gene are MDHEN and SYDVKM. Trimming removed 1 base from V and 5 bases from J, with 9 bases in between. This CDR3 spans 15 amino acids. CDR3 residues: CASSLYQPNNSPLHF. CDR3 bases: TGTGCCAGCAGTTTATACCAGCCTAATAATTCACCCCTCCACTTT.

Relative to its sample, this clone is medium-sized (0.01 to 0.1%). The rearrangement uses TRBV27 and TRBJ2-1, with unresolved D. V lost 6 bases and J 9 bases, leaving 27 bases between the germline ends. Germline V gene lookup returns CDR1 MNHEY and CDR2 SMNVEV (reference sequence). This CDR3 region has 17 residues. The CDR3 is CASSKPQVDLLMGEQFF. The CDR3 DNA reads TGTGCCAGCAGCAAACCCCAGGTGGACCTCCTAATGGGTGAGCAGTTCTTC.

This clone occurred many times. J is TRBJ2-6 and V is TRBV20-1; 12 bases match TRBD1. CDR1 DFQATT and CDR2 SNEGSKA come from the germline V gene (reference sequence). CDR3 size: 14 residues. The chain's CDR3 is CVGTGGAGANVLTF. For the CDR3, the DNA is TGCGTCGGGACAGGGGGCGCTGGGGCCAACGTCCTGACTTTC.

This clone was seen a handful of times. This chain uses TRBV5-1 with TRBJ1-2; TRBD1 agrees at 8 bases. This CDR3 region has 15 residues. Trimming cost V 4 bases and J 0 bases; bases outside gene matches: 5. In germline, CDR1 is SGHRS, CDR2 YFSETQ. The CDR3 coding sequence is TGCGCCAGCAGCGGAGTACAGGGGGCTAACTATGGCTACACCTTC. Its protein product is CASSGVQGANYGYTF.

This clone was observed once. A junction boundary mismatches the germline segment, possibly from a read error. V and J are TRBV5-1 and TRBJ2-3; no firm D call. Germline CDR1 and CDR2: SGHRS and YFSETQ. The CDR3 runs 14 residues. CDR3 in amino acids: CASSLSLSTDTQYF. The CDR3 bases are TGTGCCAGCAGCTTGAGTCTGTCCACAGATACGCAGTATTTT.

The chain joins TRBV7-9 to TRBJ1-1; the D gene is possibly TRBD1 (6 bases). Germline V lookup: CDR1 SEHNR, CDR2 FQNEAQ (reference sequence). V was shortened by 0 bases and J by 2 bases, with 7 bases between the two germline ends. CDR3 size: 14 residues. CDR3 sequence reads: CASSLATGNTEAFF. CDR3 nucleotide sequence: TGTGCCAGCAGCTTAGCGACAGGAAACACTGAAGCTTTCTTT.

This clone was seen many times. The V and J genes are TRBV9 and TRBJ1-4, with TRBD1 matching over 10 bases. Germline CDR1 reads SGDLS; CDR2 reads YYNGEE. V shed 0 bases, J shed 5 bases, and the junction held 4 bases outside the gene matches. The CDR3 consists of 16 residues. The CDR3 reads CASSVAPGQGNEKLFF. The CDR3 nucleotides are TGTGCCAGCAGCGTAGCTCCGGGACAGGGGAATGAAAAACTGTTTTTT.

This clone has only a few counts. This CDR3 is CASSQRSEQYF. In DNA form, the CDR3 reads TGTGCCAGCAGTCAGCGGAGCGAGCAGTACTTC. The J gene is TRBJ2-7, the V gene TRBV6-5, with a tentative D call TRBD2 (5 bases). The V end lost 5 bases, the J end lost 6 bases, and 8 bases lay between the germline ends. This CDR3 region has 11 residues. Germline CDR1 MNHEY, CDR2 SVGAGI.

Only a few counts were recorded for this clone. This sequence joins TRBV5-4 and TRBJ1-2; D call uncertain. The germline V gene has CDR1 SGHNT and CDR2 YYREEE (reference sequence). The V end was cut by 7 bases, the J end by 2 bases, with 18 bases between. CDR3 length: 15 amino acids. The chain's CDR3 is CASASRFRINYGYTF. The CDR3 region has the DNA TGTGCCAGCGCCTCGAGGTTCCGTATCAACTATGGCTACACCTTC.

The table lists this clone with many counts. This may come from a read error, since a much larger clone is one base off. The chain couples TRBV7-8 to TRBJ2-3; 10 bases agree with TRBD2. The germline gives CDR1 SGHVS, CDR2 FQNEAQ. The CDR3 extends over 15 amino acids. The CDR3 sequence is CASSNRTSGTYTQYF. In DNA, the CDR3 is TGTGCCAGCAGCAACCGGACTAGCGGCACATATACGCAGTATTTT. Supplemented by reference TRBV7-8 and TRBJ2-3, the full variable domain reads GAGVSQSPRYKVAKRGQDVALRCDPISGHVSLFWYQQALGQGPEFLTYFQNEAQLDKSGLPSDRFFAERPEGSVSTLKIQRTQQEDSAVYLCASSNRTSGTYTQYFGPGTRLTVL.

This clone was observed many times. This sample includes further DNA sequences coding for the same CDR3. V usage is TRBV5-1 and J usage is TRBJ1-1; no clear D. There are 12 residues in the CDR3. CDR1 is SGHRS, CDR2 YFSETQ, per germline. Trimming took 0 bases from V and 4 from J, leaving 4 bases between them. CDR3 DNA sequence: TGCGCCAGCAGCTTGGACTTCACTGAAGCTTTCTTT. It translates to CASSLDFTEAFF.

The chain employs TRBV14 and TRBJ2-7; D ambiguous. Trimming took 1 base from V and 4 from J, leaving 5 bases between them. This CDR3 is built from 12 residues. Germline-derived CDR1 and CDR2 are SGHDN and FVKESK. CDR3 sequence: CASSQGGYEQYF. For the CDR3, the DNA is TGTGCCAGCAGCCAAGGAGGATACGAGCAGTACTTC. Variable domain in full (rest from reference TRBV14 and TRBJ2-7): EAGVTQFPSHSVIEKGQTVTLRCDPISGHDNLYWYRRVMGKEIKFLLHFVKESKQDESGMPNNRFLAERTGGTYSTLKVQPAELEDSGVYFCASSQGGYEQYFGPGTRLTVT.